These 19 T cell receptor beta chains originate from one sample sequenced in a study of blood T cell repertoires in COVID-19. Produced via immunoSEQ multiplex PCR; TCRdb's table is partial and in-frame only. The sample contains around 140,000 clones, approximately 80% of which appear only once. The sequenced sample consisted of peripheral blood. The origin of the receptors is an older woman with acute or convalescent COVID-19.

The genes are TRBV10-3 and TRBJ2-5, with D unresolved. Trimming cost V 4 bases and J 2 bases, with 5 bases left between them. Germline V gene lookup returns CDR1 ENHRY and CDR2 SYGVKD. The CDR3 is 12 amino acids. This CDR3 reads CAISGIQETQYF. CDR3 DNA: TGTGCCATCAGTGGTATACAAGAGACCCAGTACTTC.

V gene TRBV19 combines with J gene TRBJ1-5; possibly TRBD1 for D (5 bases). Per the germline V gene, CDR1 is LNHDA and CDR2 is SQIVND (reference sequence). V was clipped by 2 bases and J by 2 bases, with 13 bases between them. The CDR3 loop spans 16 amino acids. The CDR3 nucleotides read TGTGCCAGTAGTATACTCCAGGGAGGGGGCAATCAGCCCCAGCATTTT. This sequence encodes CASSILQGGGNQPQHF.

The chain links TRBV7-9 to TRBJ2-1, with 9 bases identical to TRBD2. The germline gives CDR1 SEHNR, CDR2 FQNEAQ (reference sequence). This CDR3 region has 16 residues. Trimming removed 4 bases from V and 10 bases from J; junction bases left unmatched: 14. The CDR3 DNA reads as TGTGCCAGCAGCTCCGAAGCGGGAGGCCACAGAGAAGAGCAGTTCTTC. It specifies CASSSEAGGHREEQFF.

The CDR3 bases are TGTGCCAGTAGGGGGTCAGGGGGCCCTCAGCACCATTTT. Translation: CASRGSGGPQHHF. The rearrangement uses TRBV19 and TRBJ1-5; 8 nucleotides agree with TRBD1. Germline V lookup: CDR1 LNHDA, CDR2 SQIVND (reference sequence). CDR3 length: 13 residues. J was trimmed by 16 bases and V by 6 bases; bases with no gene match: 14.

Concerning this clone: The junction and the germline gene differ at one end; a read error may be behind it. J is TRBJ2-2 and V is TRBV7-7; D is perhaps TRBD2 (5 bases). CDR1 SSHAT and CDR2 FNYEAQ come from the germline V gene (reference sequence). This CDR3 is built from 16 residues. In DNA, the CDR3 is TGTGCTAGCAGCCCCCGGGAATTAATTTCTGGCGGGGAGCTGTTTTTT. Translated, it gives CASSPRELISGGELFF.

The rearrangement joins TRBV19 to TRBJ2-1, with 13 bases lining up with TRBD2. Germline lookup yields CDR1 LNHDA and CDR2 SQIVND (reference sequence). Trimming at V came to 6 bases and at J to 4 bases, leaving 0 bases not matched to a gene. The CDR3 runs to 14 residues. The CDR3 coding sequence is TGTGCCAGTAGGGGACTAGCGGGGTACAATGAGCAGTTCTTC. Encoded protein: CASRGLAGYNEQFF.

The V and J genes are TRBV7-9 and TRBJ2-3; 8 bases are a match to TRBD2. The J segment lost 5 bases and the V segment lost 5 bases, leaving 9 bases of the junction unmatched. Germline CDR1 SEHNR, CDR2 FQNEAQ (reference sequence). The CDR3 has 15 amino acids. The CDR3 DNA reads TGTGCCAGCAGCCTGAGCGGGAGCGGCGGAGATACGCAGTATTTT. It specifies CASSLSGSGGDTQYF.

The table lists this clone with a few counts. The genes are TRBV2 and TRBJ1-5; D gene uncertain. The CDR3 is 14 residues long. Trimming stripped 4 bases from V and 0 bases from J, with 7 bases between. Germline CDR1 reads SNHLY; CDR2 reads FYNNEI. Here the CDR3 DNA reads TGTGCCAGCAGTGGGGCTTTTAGCAATCAGCCCCAGCATTTT. The encoded protein is CASSGAFSNQPQHF.

This clone was recorded only once. This chain connects TRBV2 to TRBJ2-1; 10 nucleotides match TRBD1. Germline loops: CDR1 SNHLY, CDR2 FYNNEI. The CDR3 is 16 amino acids. J lost 6 bases, V lost 5 bases, and 10 bases had no gene match. Here the CDR3 DNA reads TGTGCCAGCAGTTCTGTTGGGACAGGGGTCCGCAATGAGCAGTTCTTC. Protein product: CASSSVGTGVRNEQFF. Full variable domain (remainder filled in from reference TRBV2 and TRBJ2-1): EPEVTQTPSHQVTQMGQEVILRCVPISNHLYFYWYRQILGQKVEFLVSFYNNEISEKSEIFDDQFSVERPDGSNFTLKIRSTKLEDSAMYFCASSSVGTGVRNEQFFGPGTRLTVL.

The chain employs TRBV19 and TRBJ1-5; perhaps TRBD1 as D (6 bases). Germline values: CDR1 LNHDA, CDR2 SQIVND (reference sequence). Between the trimmed V and J ends, which lost 3 bases and 6 bases, there was a span of 18 bases. This CDR3 is 16 amino acids long. CDR3 amino acids: CASSIWEPGARQPQHF. CDR3 nucleotides: TGTGCCAGTAGTATTTGGGAGCCAGGGGCGCGTCAGCCCCAGCATTTT.

This clone was seen a handful of times. The chain uses TRBV9 and TRBJ2-1; TRBD2 aligns across 7 bases. The CDR3 loop spans 13 amino acids. J lost 9 bases, V lost 2 bases, and 5 bases had no gene match. Per the germline V gene, CDR1 is SGDLS and CDR2 is YYNGEE. CDR3 loop: CASSVDWGGEQFF. CDR3 nucleotide sequence: TGTGCCAGCAGCGTTGATTGGGGGGGTGAGCAGTTCTTC.

This CDR3 reads CASSKEDLAGGVGYRETQYF. The DNA for the CDR3 is TGTGCCAGCAGCAAAGAGGATCTAGCGGGAGGGGTAGGGTATCGGGAGACCCAGTACTTC. The chain joins TRBV21-1 to TRBJ2-5; the D call of TRBD2 is as the table states it, not checked on the DNA. TRBV21-1 is a listed pseudogene. The CDR3 has 20 residues.

The genes are TRBV4-1 and TRBJ2-1, with no clear D. Trimming removed 4 bases from V and 10 bases from J, with 8 bases in between. This CDR3 region has 11 residues. Germline V CDR1 and CDR2: MGHRA, YSYEKL. The CDR3 sequence: CASSLSREQFF. The CDR3 region has the DNA TGCGCCAGCAGCCTAAGCAGGGAGCAGTTCTTC.

This clone was observed a handful of times. The V call is TRBV27, the J call TRBJ2-1; D call uncertain. V was cut by 6 bases and J by 7 bases, with 10 bases left in between. Germline CDR1 and CDR2: MNHEY and SMNVEV (reference sequence). The length of the CDR3 is 12 residues. The CDR3 coding sequence is TGTGCCAGCAGCCCGAACAGTAATGAGCAGTTCTTC. Encoded protein: CASSPNSNEQFF.

The J gene is TRBJ2-2, the V gene TRBV19; the match to TRBD1 covers 8 bases. The length of the CDR3 is 15 residues. The germline gives CDR1 LNHDA, CDR2 SQIVND (reference sequence). Trimming at V came to 3 bases and at J to 6 bases, leaving 6 bases not matched to a gene. For the CDR3, the DNA is TGTGCCAGTAGTATTGAGGACAGGGCGCCCGGGGAGCTGTTTTTT. It codes for CASSIEDRAPGELFF.

The rearrangement uses TRBV3-1 (or the pseudogene TRBV3-2) and TRBJ2-1; 13 bases are shared with TRBD2. This CDR3 region has 18 residues. The V segment lost 2 bases and the J segment 5 bases; nucleotides outside the gene matches: 9. In germline, CDR1 is LGHDT, CDR2 YNNKEL (reference sequence). CDR3 sequence reads: CASSQQVGTSGAHNEQFF. DNA of the CDR3: TGTGCCAGCAGCCAACAAGTCGGGACTAGCGGGGCCCACAATGAGCAGTTCTTC.

V usage is TRBV18 and J usage is TRBJ1-1, with D uncertain. V dropped 2 bases and J dropped 0 bases, with 7 bases sitting between them. Germline V lookup: CDR1 KGHSH, CDR2 LQKENI. The CDR3 has 14 amino acids. This CDR3 reads CASSPNNMNTEAFF. The CDR3, as DNA: TGTGCCAGCTCACCAAACAACATGAACACTGAAGCTTTCTTT.

This rearrangement joins TRBV10-2 to TRBJ1-2; D remains unclear. There are 12 residues in the CDR3. V lost 7 bases and J 7 bases, leaving 13 bases between the germline ends. Germline values: CDR1 WSHSY, CDR2 SAAADI. The CDR3 region is CASKEFEVGYTF. DNA for the CDR3: TGCGCCAGCAAGGAGTTCGAGGTTGGCTACACCTTC.

The J gene is TRBJ1-1, the V gene TRBV25-1, with no clear D. The V gene's germline CDR1 is MGHDK and CDR2 SYGVNS. This CDR3 has 14 residues. V gave up 3 bases and J gave up 2 bases, with 10 bases separating them. The CDR3 DNA reads TGTGCCAGCAGTGAGTGGCAGTCTAACACTGAAGCTTTCTTT. Protein: CASSEWQSNTEAFF.